This T cell receptor beta chain is from a study of beta chain features in type 1 diabetes. The wider study: The patient and healthy donor groups were comparable for age, gender and cell yields. Findings and caveats of the study: Any PCR bias toward short templates would affect both groups alike. Individuals with type 1 diabetes displayed fewer insertions and more deletions at VDJ junctions.

As concerns this clone: Its target is not known.

Expressed TCRB transcripts were sequenced, since all the RNA that had been isolated was reverse transcribed. TCRdb's copy holds only in-frame clones and misses some; the assay was immunoSEQ multiplex PCR. The sample shows around 300,000 clones, more than 9.5% of them seen only once. V dropped 6 bases and J dropped 5 bases, with 13 bases sitting between them. In germline, CDR1 is MNHEY, CDR2 SVGAGI. CDR3 length: 13 residues. Sorting of CD4+ naive, central memory, regulatory and stem cell-like memory cells was performed via CD45RO/CCR7/CD25/CD127/CD95/CD27. The clonotype comes from a woman aged 25 to 39 in good health. The V and J genes are TRBV6-5 and TRBJ2-5; D is unclear. Sequencing used naive CD4+ T cells from blood. CDR3 DNA sequence: TGTGCCAGCAGAACGGGTTCACCTGAGACCCAGTACTTC. This encodes CASRTGSPETQYF.